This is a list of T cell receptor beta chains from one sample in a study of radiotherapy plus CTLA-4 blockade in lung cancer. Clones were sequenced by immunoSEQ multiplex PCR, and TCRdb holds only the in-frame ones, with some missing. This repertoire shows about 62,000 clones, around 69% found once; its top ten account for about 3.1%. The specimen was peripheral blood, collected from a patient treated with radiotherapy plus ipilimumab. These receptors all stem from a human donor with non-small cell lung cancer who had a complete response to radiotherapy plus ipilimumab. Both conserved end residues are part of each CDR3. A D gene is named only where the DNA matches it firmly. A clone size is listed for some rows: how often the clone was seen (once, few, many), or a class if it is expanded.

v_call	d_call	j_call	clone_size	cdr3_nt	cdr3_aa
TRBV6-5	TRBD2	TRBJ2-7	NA	TGTGCCAGCACAGCGGGGGGGCCCCCCTACGAGCAGTACTTC	CASTAGGPPYEQYF
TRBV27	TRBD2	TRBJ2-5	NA	TGTGCCAGCAGTTTATATAGCGGGGAGGCCGCCCAAGAGACCCAGTACTTC	CASSLYSGEAAQETQYF
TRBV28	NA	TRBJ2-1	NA	TGTGCCAGCAGTCTAGTCTCCCCCCCCAGCTCCTACAATGAGCAGTTCTTC	CASSLVSPPSSYNEQFF
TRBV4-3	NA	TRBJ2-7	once	TGCGCCAGCAGCCAAGGACTGTCCACCTACGAGCAGTACTTC	CASSQGLSTYEQYF
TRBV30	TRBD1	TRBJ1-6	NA	TGTGCCTGGGGGGGACAGTATAATTCACCCCTCCACTTT	CAWGGQYNSPLHF
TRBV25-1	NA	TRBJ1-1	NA	TGTGCCAGCAGCAAAAGGGGGACTGAAGCTTTCTTT	CASSKRGTEAFF
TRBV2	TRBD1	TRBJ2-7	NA	TGTGCCAGCAGTGAAGCGGGGAGGGGGACAGGGGGCCTCTACGAGCAGTACTTC	CASSEAGRGTGGLYEQYF
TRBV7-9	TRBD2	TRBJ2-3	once	TGTGCCAGCAGCTTAGGCACTAGCGTAAGGGATACGCAGTATTTT	CASSLGTSVRDTQYF
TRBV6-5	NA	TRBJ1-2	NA	TGTGCCAGCAGTGAGAGGGTAATCTATGGCTACACCTTC	CASSERVIYGYTF
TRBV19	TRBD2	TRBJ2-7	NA	TGTGCCAGTAGTAAAAGGCCCGTAGCGGGCCTGCACGAGCAGTACTTC	CASSKRPVAGLHEQYF
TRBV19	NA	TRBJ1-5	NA	TGTGCCAGTAGTGGAGAGGGAGTACGACAGCCCCAGCATTTT	CASSGEGVRQPQHF
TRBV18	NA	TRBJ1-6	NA	TGTGCCAGCTCGGAGTACGACTATAATTCACCCCTCCACTTT	CASSEYDYNSPLHF
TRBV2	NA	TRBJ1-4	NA	TGTGCCAGCAAGGAAAGAGGAGGCACTAATGAAAAACTGTTTTTT	CASKERGGTNEKLFF
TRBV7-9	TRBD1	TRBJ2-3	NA	TGTGCCAGCAGCCCGGACAGGGCGGCAGATACGCAGTATTTT	CASSPDRAADTQYF
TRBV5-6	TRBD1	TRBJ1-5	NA	TGTGCCAGCAGCTTTACAGGGGCCAATCAGCCCCAGCATTTT	CASSFTGANQPQHF